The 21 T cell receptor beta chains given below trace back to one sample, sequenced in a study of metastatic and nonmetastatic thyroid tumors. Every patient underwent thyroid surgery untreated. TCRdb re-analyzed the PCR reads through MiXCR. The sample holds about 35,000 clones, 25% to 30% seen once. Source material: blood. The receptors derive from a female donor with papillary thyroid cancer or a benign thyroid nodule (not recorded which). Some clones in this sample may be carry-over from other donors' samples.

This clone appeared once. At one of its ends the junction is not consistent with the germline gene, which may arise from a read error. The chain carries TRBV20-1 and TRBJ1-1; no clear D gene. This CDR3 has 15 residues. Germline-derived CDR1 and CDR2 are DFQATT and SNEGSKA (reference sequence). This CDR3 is CSARVWGGMNTEAFF. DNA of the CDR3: TGCAGTGCTAGGGTGTGGGGAGGGATGAACACTGAAGCTTTCTTC.

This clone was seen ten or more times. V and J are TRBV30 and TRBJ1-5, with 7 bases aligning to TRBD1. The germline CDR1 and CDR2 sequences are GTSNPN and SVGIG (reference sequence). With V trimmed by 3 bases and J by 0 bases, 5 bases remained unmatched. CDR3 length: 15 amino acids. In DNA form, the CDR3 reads TGTGCCTGGAGCCCACAGGGGTATAGCAATCAGCCCCAGCATTTT. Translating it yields CAWSPQGYSNQPQHF.

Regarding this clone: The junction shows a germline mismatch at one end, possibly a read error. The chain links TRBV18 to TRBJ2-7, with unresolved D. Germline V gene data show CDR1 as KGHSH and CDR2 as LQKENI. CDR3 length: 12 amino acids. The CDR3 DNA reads TGTGCCAGCTCACCGGCAGCAGACGAGCTGTACTTC. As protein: CASSPAADELYF.

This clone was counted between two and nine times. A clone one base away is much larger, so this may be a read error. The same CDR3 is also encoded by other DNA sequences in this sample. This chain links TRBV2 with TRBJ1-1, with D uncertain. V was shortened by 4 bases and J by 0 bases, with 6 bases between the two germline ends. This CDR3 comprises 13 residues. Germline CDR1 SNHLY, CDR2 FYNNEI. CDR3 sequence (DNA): TGTGCCAGCAGTGCTCTTATGAACACTGAAGCTTTCTTT. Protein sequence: CASSALMNTEAFF.

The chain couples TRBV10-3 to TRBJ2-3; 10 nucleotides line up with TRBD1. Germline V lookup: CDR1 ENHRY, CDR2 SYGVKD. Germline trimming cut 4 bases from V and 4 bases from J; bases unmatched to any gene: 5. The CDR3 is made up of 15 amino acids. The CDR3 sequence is CAISGDRGTADTQYF. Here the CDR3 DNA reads TGTGCCATCAGTGGGGACAGGGGCACTGCAGATACGCAGTATTTT.

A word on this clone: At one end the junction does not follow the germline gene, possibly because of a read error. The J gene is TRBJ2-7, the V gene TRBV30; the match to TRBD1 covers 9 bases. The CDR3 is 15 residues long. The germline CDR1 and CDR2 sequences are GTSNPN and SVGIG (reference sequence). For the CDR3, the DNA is TGTGCCTGGAGTGTAAGACAGGGGGACGTCGACGAGCAGTGCTTC. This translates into CAWSVRQGDVDEQCF.

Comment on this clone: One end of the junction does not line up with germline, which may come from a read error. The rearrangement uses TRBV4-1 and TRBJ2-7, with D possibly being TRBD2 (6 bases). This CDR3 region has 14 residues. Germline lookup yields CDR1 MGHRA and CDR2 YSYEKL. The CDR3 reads CTSSLTGTVYEQYF. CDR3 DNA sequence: TGCACCAGCAGCCTTACCGGGACTGTCTACGAGCAGTACTTC.

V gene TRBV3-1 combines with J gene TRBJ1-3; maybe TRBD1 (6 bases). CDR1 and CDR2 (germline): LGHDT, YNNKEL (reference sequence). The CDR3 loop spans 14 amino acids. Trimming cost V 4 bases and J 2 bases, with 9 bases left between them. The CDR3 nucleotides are TGTGCCAGCAGCCGACAGGAGACTGGAAACACCATATATTTT. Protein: CASSRQETGNTIYF.

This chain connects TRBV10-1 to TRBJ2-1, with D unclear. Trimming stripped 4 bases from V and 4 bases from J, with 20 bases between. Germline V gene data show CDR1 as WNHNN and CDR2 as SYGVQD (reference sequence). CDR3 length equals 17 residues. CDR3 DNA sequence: TGCGCCAGCAGTGGGTACACTGCAAGTGGAGTATACAATGAGCAGTTCTTC. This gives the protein CASSGYTASGVYNEQFF.

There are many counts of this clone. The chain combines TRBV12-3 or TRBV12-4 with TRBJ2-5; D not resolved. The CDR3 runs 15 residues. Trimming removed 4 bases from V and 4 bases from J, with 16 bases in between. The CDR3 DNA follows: TGTGCCAGCAGTTCTGAGTCGGGTTTAGGAGAGACCCAGTACTTC. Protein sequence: CASSSESGLGETQYF.

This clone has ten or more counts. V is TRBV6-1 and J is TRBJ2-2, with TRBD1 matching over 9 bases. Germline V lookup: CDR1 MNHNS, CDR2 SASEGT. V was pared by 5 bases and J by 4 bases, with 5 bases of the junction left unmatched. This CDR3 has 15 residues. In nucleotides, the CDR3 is TGTGCCAGCAGTCAGGACAGGGGACCCACCGGGGAGCTGTTTTTT. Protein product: CASSQDRGPTGELFF.

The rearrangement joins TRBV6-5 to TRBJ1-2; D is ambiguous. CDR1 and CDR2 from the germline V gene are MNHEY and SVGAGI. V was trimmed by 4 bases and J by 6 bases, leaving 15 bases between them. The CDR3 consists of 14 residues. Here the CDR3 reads CASSFFTGQDGYTF. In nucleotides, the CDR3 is TGTGCCAGCAGTTTCTTCACTGGGCAGGATGGCTACACCTTC.

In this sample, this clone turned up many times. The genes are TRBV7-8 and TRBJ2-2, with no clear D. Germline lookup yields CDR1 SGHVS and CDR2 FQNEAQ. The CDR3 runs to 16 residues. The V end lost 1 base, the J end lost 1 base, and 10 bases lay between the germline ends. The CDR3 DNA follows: TGTGCCAGCAGCTTAGTTTACCTAAGGAACACCGGGGAGCTGTTTTTT. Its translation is CASSLVYLRNTGELFF.

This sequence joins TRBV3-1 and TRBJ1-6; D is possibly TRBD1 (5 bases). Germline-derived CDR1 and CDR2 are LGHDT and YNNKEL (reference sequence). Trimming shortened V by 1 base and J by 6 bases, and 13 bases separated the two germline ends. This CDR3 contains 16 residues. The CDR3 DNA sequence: TGTGCCAGCAGCCAAGGACAGTTGGCCATTAATTCACCCCTCCACTTT. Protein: CASSQGQLAINSPLHF.

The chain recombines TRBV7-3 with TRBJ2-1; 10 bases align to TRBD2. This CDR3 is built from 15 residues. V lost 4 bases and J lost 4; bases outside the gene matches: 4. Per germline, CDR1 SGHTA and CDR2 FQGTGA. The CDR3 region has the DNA TGTGCCAGCAGCTCAACTAGCGGGAAGTACAATGAGCAGTTCTTC. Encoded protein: CASSSTSGKYNEQFF.

The chain's CDR3 is CASSIGRGQGVIQPQHF. The CDR3, as DNA: TGTGCCAGTAGTATAGGGCGGGGGCAGGGGGTGATTCAGCCCCAGCATTTT. This chain uses TRBV19 with TRBJ1-5, with 7 bases that match TRBD1. Germline V gene data show CDR1 as LNHDA and CDR2 as SQIVND (reference sequence). Losses at the gene ends were 1 base for V and 6 bases for J; bases not matched to a gene: 12. The CDR3 loop spans 17 amino acids.

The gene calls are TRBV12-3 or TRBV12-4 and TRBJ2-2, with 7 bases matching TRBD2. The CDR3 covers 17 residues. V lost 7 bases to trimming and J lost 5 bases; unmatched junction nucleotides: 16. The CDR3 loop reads CASNSLGTSVVTGELFF. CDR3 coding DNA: TGTGCCAGCAACTCTTTGGGTACTAGCGTGGTGACCGGGGAGCTGTTTTTT.

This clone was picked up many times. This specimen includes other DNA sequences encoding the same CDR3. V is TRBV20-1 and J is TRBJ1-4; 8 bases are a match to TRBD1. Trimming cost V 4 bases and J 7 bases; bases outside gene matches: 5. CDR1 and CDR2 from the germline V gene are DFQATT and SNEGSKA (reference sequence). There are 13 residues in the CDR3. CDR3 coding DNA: TGCAGTGCTACCCACAGGGGGAGTGAAAAACTGTTTTTT. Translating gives CSATHRGSEKLFF.

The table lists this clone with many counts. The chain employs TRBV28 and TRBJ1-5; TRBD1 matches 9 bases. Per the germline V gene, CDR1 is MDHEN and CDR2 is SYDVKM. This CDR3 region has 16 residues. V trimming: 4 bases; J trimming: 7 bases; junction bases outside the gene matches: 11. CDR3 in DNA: TGTGCCAGCAGTTCCGCGACAGGGGGTTACAGGCAGCCCCAGCATTTT. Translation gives CASSSATGGYRQPQHF.

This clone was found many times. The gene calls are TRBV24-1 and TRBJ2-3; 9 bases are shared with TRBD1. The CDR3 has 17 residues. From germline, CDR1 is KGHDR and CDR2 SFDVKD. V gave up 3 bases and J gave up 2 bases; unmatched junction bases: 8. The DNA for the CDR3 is TGTGCCACCAGTGATCGTTCCGGGACAGGGACCACAGATACGCAGTATTTT. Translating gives CATSDRSGTGTTDTQYF.

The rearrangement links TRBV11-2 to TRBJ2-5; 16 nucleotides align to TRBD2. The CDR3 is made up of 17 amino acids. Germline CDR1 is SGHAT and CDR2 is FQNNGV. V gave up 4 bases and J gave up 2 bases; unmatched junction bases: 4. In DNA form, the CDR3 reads TGTGCCAGCAGCTCCGGGACTAGCGGGAGGGGTCAAGAGACCCAGTACTTC. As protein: CASSSGTSGRGQETQYF.